This TCR beta chain was retrieved from a study of tissue T cells after allogeneic stem cell transplantation. Findings and limits, study-wide: Blood and spleen captured only part of the tissue TCR repertoire. Anatomically similar tissues had similar TCR repertoires within each patient. Few T cell clones were shared across patients, but motif clusters showed tissue-specific shared signatures.

About this clone itself: What it binds is unknown. Gene names follow the mouse nomenclature. The read is 1 residue too short to cover the CDR3 end, so that end is filled in from the germline J gene.

As to time point: mouse harvest day 7 after allogeneic transplant. Mouse grafts combined 10^7 T-cell-depleted bone marrow cells with 10^6 splenic CD5+ T cells. B6 (H2b) cells into BALB/c (H2d) mice; tissues taken at day 7 or 14. Trimming cost V 2 bases and J 3 bases, with 5 bases left between them. This CDR3 region has 14 residues. The germline gives CDR1 KGHPV, CDR2 FQNQEV (reference sequence). Repertoires were generated with immunoSEQ multiplex PCR, while TCRdb's copy carries only in-frame clones and drops some. The sample has thousands of clones; approximately 43% are singletons. Sequencing input: skin. V is TRBV26 and J is TRBJ1-6; D unclear. TRBJ1-6 is given ORF status, its function remaining uncertain. The clonotype was recovered from a female BALB/c mouse given C57BL/6 T cells with graft-versus-host disease after an allogeneic hematopoietic cell transplant. CDR3 DNA, as far as it was read: TGTGCCAGCAGTCTGCATCACTATAATTCGCCCCTCTAC. Translation gives CASSLHHYNSPLY. The full CDR3 reads CASSLHHYNSPLYF.